What follows are 24 T cell receptor beta chains derived from one specimen sequenced in a study of monozygotic twins with inflammatory bowel disease. TCRdb re-called the 5' RACE reads and shows each CDR3 protein once, DNA omitted. The sample includes approximately 160,000 distinct CDR3 sequences. The sequencing sample was made of blood. Source of these receptors: a human donor with ulcerative colitis or Crohn's disease, or a healthy co-twin of an affected twin (not recorded which).

The CDR3 reads CASSTGQGLNEKLFF. The V call is TRBV7-9, the J call TRBJ1-4; the TCRdb D gene call, TRBD1, has no DNA to confirm it. The germline gives CDR1 SEHNR, CDR2 FQNEAQ (reference sequence). The CDR3 runs to 15 residues.

This CDR3 reads CSAPRGGDTQYF. The rearrangement joins TRBV20-1 to TRBJ2-3; lacking DNA, the TRBD1 call made by TCRdb goes unchecked. Germline V gives CDR1 DFQATT, CDR2 SNEGSKA (reference sequence). The CDR3 has 12 amino acids.

This rearrangement joins TRBV10-3 to TRBJ1-1; the D call from TCRdb, TRBD1, cannot be confirmed without DNA. The germline V gene encodes CDR1 ENHRY and CDR2 SYGVKD. The CDR3 is made up of 13 amino acids. This CDR3 is CAISTPGSYEAFF.

The chain is built from TRBV3-1 and TRBJ2-7; TCRdb calls TRBD2, which cannot be checked without DNA. The germline gives CDR1 LGHDT, CDR2 YNNKEL (reference sequence). The CDR3 runs 13 residues. The CDR3 sequence: CASMRSSGYEQYF.

The rearrangement uses TRBV5-1 and TRBJ2-3; TCRdb calls TRBD2, which cannot be checked without DNA. Germline V gives CDR1 SGHRS, CDR2 YFSETQ. The CDR3 is made up of 16 amino acids. CDR3 sequence reads: CASSPNSGMSTDTQYF.

V and J are TRBV6-6 and TRBJ2-4. Germline CDR1 MNHNY, CDR2 SVGAGI (reference sequence). This CDR3 spans 12 amino acids. The chain's CDR3 is CASSWNRDIQYF.

The genes are TRBV5-1 and TRBJ2-3; the TCRdb D gene call, TRBD1, has no DNA to confirm it. Germline CDR1 SGHRS, CDR2 YFSETQ. This CDR3 region has 16 residues. This chain's CDR3 is CASSGTGVIGTDTQYF.

The CDR3 sequence: CASSLAAGGWDEQFF. The gene calls are TRBV27 and TRBJ2-1; there is no DNA to check the TCRdb D call of TRBD2. CDR1 and CDR2 from the germline V gene are MNHEY and SMNVEV (reference sequence). This CDR3 contains 15 residues.

The rearrangement links TRBV29-1 to TRBJ2-7; no DNA is available, so the TRBD2 call from TCRdb remains unchecked. This CDR3 spans 15 amino acids. The germline V gene has CDR1 SQVTM and CDR2 ANQGSEA. The CDR3 sequence is CSVEVLRDSADEQYF.

The rearrangement joins TRBV7-3 to TRBJ2-5. The CDR3 runs to 14 residues. The V gene's germline CDR1 is SGHTA and CDR2 FQGTGA. The CDR3 here is CASSLTAVQETQYF. Filled out from reference TRBV7-3 and TRBJ2-5, the complete variable domain reads GAGVSQTPSNKVTEKGKYVELRCDPISGHTALYWYRQSLGQGPEFLIYFQGTGAADDSGLPNDRFFAVRPEGSVSTLKIQRTERGDSAVYLCASSLTAVQETQYFGPGTRLLVL.

The CDR3 reads CASSPRRAGYYEQYF. The chain links TRBV7-9 to TRBJ2-7. The CDR3 length is 15 residues. Germline lookup yields CDR1 SEHNR and CDR2 FQNEAQ (reference sequence).

The V and J genes are TRBV6-1 and TRBJ2-7; the TRBD1 assignment by TCRdb is unverifiable without DNA. Germline V gene data show CDR1 as MNHNS and CDR2 as SASEGT. The CDR3 consists of 13 residues. The CDR3 protein is CASTPIYLQEQYF.

In terms of frequency, this clonotype is medium-sized (0.01 to 0.1%). The chain is built from TRBV9 and TRBJ1-5; TCRdb designates TRBD1, a call that cannot be tested without DNA. The CDR3 loop spans 14 amino acids. Germline V CDR1 and CDR2: SGDLS, YYNGEE. The CDR3 reads CASGSVGAGQPQHF.

This CDR3 reads CARKRDPYEQYF. The rearrangement uses TRBV5-1 and TRBJ2-7; TCRdb lists TRBD2, though no DNA is available to test this call. Germline V gene data show CDR1 as SGHRS and CDR2 as YFSETQ. There are 12 residues in the CDR3. Variable domain in full (rest from reference TRBV5-1 and TRBJ2-7): KAGVTQTPRYLIKTRGQQVTLSCSPISGHRSVSWYQQTPGQGLQFLFEYFSETQRNKGNFPGRFSGRQFSNSRSEMNVSTLELGDSALYLCARKRDPYEQYFGPGTRLTVT.

The chain is built from TRBV7-2 and TRBJ2-3; there is no DNA to check the TCRdb D call of TRBD2. The CDR3 sequence is 16 residues long. Looked up from germline, CDR1 is SGHTA and CDR2 is FQGNSA. The CDR3: CASSLDSGTSTDTQYF.

V and J are TRBV30 and TRBJ2-5. The CDR3 extends over 13 amino acids. The germline gives CDR1 GTSNPN, CDR2 SVGIG (reference sequence). The CDR3 loop reads CAWSGNSQETQYF.

The rearrangement joins TRBV10-3 to TRBJ1-6. The CDR3 totals 13 residues. In germline, CDR1 is ENHRY, CDR2 SYGVKD. This CDR3 is CAISVGSNSPLHF.

The genes are TRBV3-1 and TRBJ1-3. CDR1 LGHDT and CDR2 YNNKEL come from the germline V gene (reference sequence). The CDR3 length is 12 residues. CDR3 amino acids: CASQDSGNTIYF. Full variable domain (missing parts from reference TRBV3-1 and TRBJ1-3): DTAVSQTPKYLVTQMGNDKSIKCEQNLGHDTMYWYKQDSKKFLKIMFSYNNKELIINETVPNRFSPKSPDKAHLNLHINSLELGDSAVYFCASQDSGNTIYFGEGSWLTVV.

The rearrangement links TRBV2 to TRBJ2-2; TCRdb's D gene call, TRBD1, goes unchecked for lack of DNA. This CDR3 is 14 amino acids long. Germline assignment: CDR1 SNHLY and CDR2 FYNNEI. The CDR3 loop is CASSGIGRDGELFF.

The chain employs TRBV6-1 and TRBJ1-4. The germline CDR1 and CDR2 sequences are MNHNS and SASEGT. The CDR3 length is 14 residues. CDR3 protein: CASGWQAGNEKLFF.

The chain carries TRBV10-2 and TRBJ2-1; TCRdb returns TRBD2, unconfirmable since there is no DNA. This CDR3 region has 17 residues. Germline values: CDR1 WSHSY, CDR2 SAAADI. The CDR3 loop is CASSESLLAGGPSEQFF.

The V and J genes are TRBV5-4 and TRBJ2-2; TCRdb returns TRBD1, unconfirmable since there is no DNA. The CDR3 is 15 amino acids. CDR1 is SGHNT and CDR2 is YYREEE in the germline V gene (reference sequence). The CDR3 region is CASSRGVRAAGELFF.

The V gene is TRBV15, the J gene TRBJ2-5. Germline CDR1 is LNHNV and CDR2 is YYDKDF (reference sequence). The CDR3 loop spans 12 amino acids. The CDR3 region is CATSRVQETQYF.

The rearrangement uses TRBV3-1 and TRBJ2-1; with no DNA, the TCRdb D assignment of TRBD1 cannot be verified. Germline CDR1 reads LGHDT; CDR2 reads YNNKEL (reference sequence). There are 16 residues in the CDR3. CDR3 protein: CASSPLGGRTYNEQFF.